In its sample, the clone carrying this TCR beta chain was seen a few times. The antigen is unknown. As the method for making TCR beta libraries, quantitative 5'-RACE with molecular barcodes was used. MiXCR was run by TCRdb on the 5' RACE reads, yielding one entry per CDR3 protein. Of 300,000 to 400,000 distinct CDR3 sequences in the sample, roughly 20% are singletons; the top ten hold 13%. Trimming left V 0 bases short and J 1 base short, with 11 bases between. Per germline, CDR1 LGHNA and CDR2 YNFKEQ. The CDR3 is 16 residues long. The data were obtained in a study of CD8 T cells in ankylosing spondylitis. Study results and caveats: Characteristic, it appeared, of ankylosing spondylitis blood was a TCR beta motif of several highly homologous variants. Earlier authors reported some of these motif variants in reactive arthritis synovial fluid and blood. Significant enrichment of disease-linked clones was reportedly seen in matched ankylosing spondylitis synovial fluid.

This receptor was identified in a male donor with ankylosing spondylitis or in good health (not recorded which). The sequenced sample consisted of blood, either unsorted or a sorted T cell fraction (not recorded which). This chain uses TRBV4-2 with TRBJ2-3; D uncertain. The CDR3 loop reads CASSQDWSSGTDTQYF. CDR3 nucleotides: TGTGCCAGCAGCCAAGATTGGAGCTCGGGCACAGATACGCAGTATTTT.